This paragraph covers one T cell receptor (beta chain) sequence. The data were obtained in a study of blood T cell repertoires in COVID-19. On the study more broadly: Collection of acute and convalescent COVID-19 samples took place in the United States, Italy and Spain.

Under the authors' procedure: Reference gene primer amplification gave estimated nucleated cell counts. Profiled with immunoSEQ multiplex PCR; TCRdb holds only in-frame clones, not every one. V, J and clone size are those of that table, while D and trimming were read from the DNA. The sample includes approximately 240,000 clones, around four fifths of them seen just once. The CDR3 length is 15 residues. With 7 bases clipped from V and 4 bases from J, the junction kept 10 bases outside the gene matches. Germline lookup yields CDR1 MNHNY and CDR2 SVGAGI (reference sequence). What was sequenced was peripheral blood. The receptor's source is an elderly woman with active or convalescent COVID-19. The genes are TRBV6-6 and TRBJ2-5; 9 bases are a match to TRBD2. For the CDR3, the DNA is TGTGCCAGCAAGGATTTAGCGGGAGAGATAGAGACCCAGTACTTC. Translated: CASKDLAGEIETQYF.